The entry below describes one TCR delta chain. This entry belongs to a study of gamma-delta chains in newborns, infants, children. The overall study: Microbial exposure reportedly drives polyclonal innate γδ T cell expansion after birth.

TCRdb called clones from the reads again using CATT. Seen here are approximately 11,000 delta-chain clones, approximately 9.1% observed once, and the top ten hold roughly 8.6%. The CDR3 sequence is 18 residues long. The germline CDR1 and CDR2 sequences are GEAIGNYY and EKD. With 3 bases removed from V and 0 bases from J, the gap between germline ends came to 14 bases. The receptor's source is a child who was a newborn, infant or young child, either healthy, febrile or measles-vaccinated (not recorded which). This chain connects TRDV2 to TRDJ3, with D maybe TRDD3 (6 bases). The sample consisted of blood. CDR3 in DNA: TGTGCCTGTGACGAGGGGGGACCCCGCTCCTGGGACACCCGACAGATGTTTTTC. Protein: CACDEGGPRSWDTRQMFF.